A single sample gave rise to the 20 T cell receptor beta chains below, sequenced in a study of blood T cell repertoires in COVID-19 (dated by TCRdb to the early 2020s). Receptors were amplified or captured by the immunoSEQ multiplex PCR assay. TCRdb carries this immuneACCESS record with in-frame sequences only. Its versions omit some clonotypes, under half of them owing to an unresolved V gene in the studies checked, with the rest unexplained. Within this sample are a few hundred thousand clones, with 75% to 90% of them counted one time only. Together, the top ten hold around 7.8% of the sample. The sample taken for sequencing was peripheral blood. The receptors were gathered from a human donor in a cohort sampled during active COVID-19.

This clone was detected only once. The V call is TRBV6-4, the J call TRBJ2-7; 9 bases match TRBD1. CDR1 MRHNA and CDR2 SNTAGT come from the germline V gene. The CDR3 consists of 15 residues. J gave up 4 bases and V 0 bases, and 4 bases lay outside the gene matches. The DNA of the CDR3 is TGTGCCAGCAGTGACTCGCGGGACAGGGTTTACGAGCAGTACTTC. Its translation: CASSDSRDRVYEQYF.

The chain couples TRBV11-2 to TRBJ1-2; tentative D call: TRBD1 (6 bases). CDR3 length: 13 amino acids. V was trimmed by 6 bases and J by 3 bases, leaving 11 bases between them. The V gene's germline CDR1 is SGHAT and CDR2 FQNNGV. CDR3 region: CASSPDSYYGYTF. CDR3 nucleotide sequence: TGTGCCAGCAGTCCGGACAGCTACTATGGCTACACCTTC.

The table lists this clone with a few counts. The chain uses TRBV29-1 and TRBJ1-2; TRBD1 matches at 8 bases. The trim removed 6 bases at V and 4 bases at J, leaving 13 bases unmatched. From germline, CDR1 is SQVTM and CDR2 ANQGSEA. The CDR3 extends over 15 amino acids. The CDR3, as DNA: TGCAGCGTGACCGGGTCCACAGGGGGGATCTATGGCTACACCTTC. It codes for CSVTGSTGGIYGYTF.

This chain links TRBV19 with TRBJ2-7; no firm D call. The CDR3 has 11 amino acids. V shed 4 bases and J shed 8 bases, with 9 bases lying between them. Per the germline V gene, CDR1 is LNHDA and CDR2 is SQIVND (reference sequence). CDR3 residues: CASSTRLKQYF. The CDR3 bases are TGTGCCAGTAGTACCCGGTTGAAGCAGTACTTC.

The gene calls are TRBV28 and TRBJ2-7; 10 bases align to TRBD1. Per the germline V gene, CDR1 is MDHEN and CDR2 is SYDVKM. This CDR3 contains 13 residues. V shed 3 bases and J 6 bases; nucleotides not matched to a gene: 2. The CDR3 loop is CASSLTGGGEQYF. The CDR3 DNA is TGTGCCAGCAGTTTGACAGGGGGCGGCGAGCAGTACTTC.

This chain uses TRBV27 with TRBJ2-3; 15 positions agree with TRBD2. CDR3 length: 16 amino acids. Germline V CDR1 and CDR2: MNHEY, SMNVEV (reference sequence). With V trimmed by 4 bases and J by 10 bases, 9 bases remained unmatched. The CDR3 protein is CASSSGTSGRRISQYF. The CDR3 DNA sequence: TGTGCCAGCAGTTCGGGGACTAGCGGGAGGAGGATTTCGCAGTATTTT.

V and J are TRBV18 and TRBJ1-5, with 7 positions matching TRBD1. The length of the CDR3 is 15 residues. Germline V gene sequence: CDR1 KGHSH, CDR2 LQKENI. Trimming at V came to 3 bases and at J to 3 bases, leaving 5 bases not matched to a gene. The CDR3 coding sequence is TGTGCCAGCTCACCGAGACAGGGACTCAATCAGCCCCAGCATTTT. Residues: CASSPRQGLNQPQHF.

The chain joins TRBV7-2 to TRBJ2-4, with a weak D call TRBD2 (5 bases). The CDR3 loop spans 15 amino acids. V lost 2 bases to trimming and J lost 1 base, with 9 bases between them. Germline CDR1 and CDR2: SGHTA and FQGNSA. CDR3 sequence (DNA): TGTGCCAGCAGCTTATCCGGGGTTGCCAAAAACATTCAGTACTTC. It translates to CASSLSGVAKNIQYF.

The CDR3 DNA is TGCGCCAGCAGCTTAAGTAGCGGGCCCACCTACGAGCAGTACTTC. Translation gives CASSLSSGPTYEQYF. The chain links TRBV5-1 to TRBJ2-7; 7 bases align to TRBD2. Unmatched junction bases numbered 7, after V lost 2 bases and J lost 2 bases. The CDR3 runs to 15 residues. CDR1 is SGHRS, CDR2 YFSETQ, per germline. The full variable domain, its missing parts supplied by reference TRBV5-1 and TRBJ2-7, is KAGVTQTPRYLIKTRGQQVTLSCSPISGHRSVSWYQQTPGQGLQFLFEYFSETQRNKGNFPGRFSGRQFSNSRSEMNVSTLELGDSALYLCASSLSSGPTYEQYFGPGTRLTVT.

This chain links TRBV7-6 with TRBJ2-7; D might be TRBD1 (5 bases). The V gene lost 1 base and the J gene lost 0 bases, with 10 bases spanning the gap. CDR1 SGHVS and CDR2 FNYEAQ come from the germline V gene. The CDR3 totals 15 residues. The CDR3 region is CASSLGGVGSYEQYF. In DNA form, the CDR3 reads TGTGCCAGCAGCTTAGGGGGCGTAGGCTCCTACGAGCAGTACTTC.

The V gene is TRBV3-1 (or the pseudogene TRBV3-2), the J gene TRBJ2-1, with 7 bases identical to TRBD2. The CDR3 loop spans 13 amino acids. CDR1 and CDR2 (germline): LGHDT, YNNKEL (reference sequence). J was trimmed by 6 bases and V by 3 bases; bases with no gene match: 2. The CDR3 is CASSQRLANEQFF. In DNA form, the CDR3 reads TGTGCCAGCAGCCAGAGACTAGCCAATGAGCAGTTCTTC.

The chain links TRBV7-9 to TRBJ1-2; 8 nucleotides align to TRBD1. CDR1 is SEHNR and CDR2 is FQNEAQ in the germline V gene (reference sequence). V shed 5 bases and J 1 base; nucleotides not matched to a gene: 3. The CDR3 is made up of 14 amino acids. The CDR3 loop is CASSPTGVNYGYTF. CDR3 DNA: TGTGCCAGCAGCCCGACAGGGGTTAACTATGGCTACACCTTC.

This chain connects TRBV9 to TRBJ2-1; 11 nucleotides line up with TRBD2. Germline lookup yields CDR1 SGDLS and CDR2 YYNGEE. There are 16 residues in the CDR3. V dropped 3 bases and J dropped 7; count of bases not matched to a gene: 9. CDR3 residues: CASSARPGLADNEQFF. The CDR3 nucleotides are TGTGCCAGCAGCGCGCGCCCGGGACTAGCGGATAATGAGCAGTTCTTC.

This chain connects TRBV18 to TRBJ2-3, with TRBD1 identical over 9 bases. CDR1 KGHSH and CDR2 LQKENI come from the germline V gene. The CDR3 has 16 amino acids. Losses at the gene ends were 1 base for V and 1 base for J; bases not matched to a gene: 3. The CDR3 region is CASSPRTGARTDTQYF. For the CDR3, the DNA is TGTGCCAGCTCACCACGGACAGGGGCCCGCACAGATACGCAGTATTTT.

The chain uses TRBV11-2 and TRBJ2-7, with D maybe TRBD1 (6 bases). V was cut by 1 base and J by 7 bases, with 11 bases left in between. The CDR3 contains 13 residues. Germline V gene lookup returns CDR1 SGHAT and CDR2 FQNNGV. CDR3 nucleotides: TGTGCCAGCAGCTTAGTGAGAGGGGGTGAGCAGTACTTC. It encodes CASSLVRGGEQYF.

J is TRBJ1-5 and V is TRBV10-3; possibly TRBD1 for D (5 bases). The V and J ends lost 4 bases and 3 bases respectively, with 22 bases between them. The germline V gene encodes CDR1 ENHRY and CDR2 SYGVKD. The CDR3 is 18 amino acids. This chain's CDR3 is CAISATPSVGGNNQPQHF. CDR3 in DNA: TGTGCCATCAGTGCTACCCCCTCAGTCGGGGGGAACAATCAGCCCCAGCATTTT.

This clone was counted only a few times. The chain joins TRBV7-2 to TRBJ1-5, with D unresolved. V was trimmed by 6 bases and J by 0 bases, leaving 9 bases between them. Germline-derived CDR1 and CDR2 are SGHTA and FQGNSA. The CDR3 is 14 residues long. The CDR3 sequence is CASSSRGSNQPQHF. The CDR3 DNA reads as TGTGCCAGCAGTTCTCGAGGTAGCAATCAGCCCCAGCATTTT.

The sample holds one count of this clone. The chain employs TRBV2 and TRBJ2-1, with D hard to call. This CDR3 has 12 residues. Trimming removed 5 bases at V and 0 bases at J, with 2 bases between. Germline CDR1 is SNHLY and CDR2 is FYNNEI. The CDR3 sequence: CASSYSYNEQFF. Written as DNA, the CDR3 is TGTGCCAGCAGTTACTCCTACAATGAGCAGTTCTTC.

This chain links TRBV11-2 with TRBJ2-7, with 8 positions matching TRBD2. From germline, CDR1 is SGHAT and CDR2 FQNNGV. The CDR3 consists of 15 residues. The ends lost 4 bases at V and 2 bases at J; junction bases unmatched: 7. This CDR3 is CASSSGLALPYEQYF. CDR3 coding DNA: TGTGCCAGCAGCTCAGGACTAGCCCTTCCCTACGAGCAGTACTTC. The full variable domain, rest sourced from reference TRBV11-2 and TRBJ2-7, is EAGVAQSPRYKIIEKRQSVAFWCNPISGHATLYWYQQILGQGPKLLIQFQNNGVVDDSQLPKDRFSAERLKGVDSTLKIQPAKLEDSAVYLCASSSGLALPYEQYFGPGTRLTVT.

V and J are TRBV19 and TRBJ2-7, with TRBD1 identical over 7 bases. CDR3 length: 15 amino acids. Germline trimming cut 5 bases from V and 3 bases from J; bases unmatched to any gene: 10. Per germline, CDR1 LNHDA and CDR2 SQIVND (reference sequence). CDR3 protein: CASSPRRQGIYEQYF. The DNA for the CDR3 is TGTGCCAGTAGTCCCCGCCGACAGGGTATCTACGAGCAGTACTTC.